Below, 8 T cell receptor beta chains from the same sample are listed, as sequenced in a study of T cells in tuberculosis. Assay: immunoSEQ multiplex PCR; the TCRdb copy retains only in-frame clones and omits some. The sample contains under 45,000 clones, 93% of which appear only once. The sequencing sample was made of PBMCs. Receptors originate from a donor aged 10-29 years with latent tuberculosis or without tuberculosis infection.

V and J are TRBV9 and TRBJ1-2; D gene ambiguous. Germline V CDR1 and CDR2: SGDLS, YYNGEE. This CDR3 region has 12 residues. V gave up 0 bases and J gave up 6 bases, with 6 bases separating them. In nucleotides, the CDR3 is TGTGCCAGCAGCGTAGGGGCAGATGGCTACACCTTC. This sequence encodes CASSVGADGYTF. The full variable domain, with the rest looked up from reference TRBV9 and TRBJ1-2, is DSGVTQTPKHLITATGQRVTLRCSPRSGDLSVYWYQQSLDQGLQFLIQYYNGEERAKGNILERFSAQQFPDLHSELNLSSLELGDSALYFCASSVGADGYTFGSGTRLTVV.

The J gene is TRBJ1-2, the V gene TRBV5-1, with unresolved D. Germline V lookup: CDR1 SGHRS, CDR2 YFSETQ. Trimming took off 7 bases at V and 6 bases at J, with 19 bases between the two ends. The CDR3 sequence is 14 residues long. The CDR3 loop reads CASHKMSWADGYTF. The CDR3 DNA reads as TGCGCCAGCCACAAGATGTCTTGGGCCGATGGCTACACCTTC.

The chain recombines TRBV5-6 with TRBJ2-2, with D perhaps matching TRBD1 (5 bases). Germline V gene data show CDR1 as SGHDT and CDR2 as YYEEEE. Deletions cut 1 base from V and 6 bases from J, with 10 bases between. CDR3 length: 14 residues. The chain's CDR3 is CASSLLWGSGELFF. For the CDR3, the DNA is TGTGCCAGCAGCTTGCTGTGGGGCTCCGGGGAGCTGTTTTTT.

CDR3 sequence (DNA): TGCAGTGACCAGGGTCCTGAAGCTTTCTTT. Translating gives CSDQGPEAFF. This chain joins TRBV20-1 and TRBJ1-1; a possible D gene is TRBD1 (5 bases). Trimming stripped 7 bases from V and 6 bases from J, with 9 bases between. The CDR3 spans 10 residues. Looked up from germline, CDR1 is DFQATT and CDR2 is SNEGSKA (reference sequence).

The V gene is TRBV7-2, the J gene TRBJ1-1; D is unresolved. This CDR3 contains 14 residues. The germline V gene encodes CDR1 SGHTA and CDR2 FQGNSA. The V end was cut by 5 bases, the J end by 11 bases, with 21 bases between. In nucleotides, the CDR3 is TGTGCCAGCAGCCCAATAGCCAAGGGAGGTGGGGCTTTCTTT. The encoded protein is CASSPIAKGGGAFF.

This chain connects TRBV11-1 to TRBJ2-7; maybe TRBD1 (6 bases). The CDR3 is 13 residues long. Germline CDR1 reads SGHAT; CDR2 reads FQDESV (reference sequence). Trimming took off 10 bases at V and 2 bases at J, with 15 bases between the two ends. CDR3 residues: CATKGEPTYEQYF. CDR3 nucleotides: TGTGCCACCAAGGGGGAGCCGACCTACGAGCAGTACTTC.

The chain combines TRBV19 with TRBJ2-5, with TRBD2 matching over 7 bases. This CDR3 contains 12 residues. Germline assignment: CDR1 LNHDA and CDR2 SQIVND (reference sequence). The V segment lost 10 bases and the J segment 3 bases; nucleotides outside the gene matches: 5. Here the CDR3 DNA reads TGTGCCACCGGGACTACCGAAGAGACCCAGTACTTC. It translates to CATGTTEETQYF.

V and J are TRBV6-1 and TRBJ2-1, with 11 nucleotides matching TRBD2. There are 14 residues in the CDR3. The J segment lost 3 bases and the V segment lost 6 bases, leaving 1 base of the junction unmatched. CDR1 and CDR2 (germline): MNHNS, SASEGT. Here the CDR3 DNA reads TGTGCCAGCAGGACTAGCGGGGACTACAATGAGCAGTTCTTC. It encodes CASRTSGDYNEQFF.